Following are 10 T cell receptor beta chains from one sample sequenced in a study of blood T cell repertoires in COVID-19. Sequencing was performed with immunoSEQ multiplex PCR; in TCRdb, only in-frame clones are kept and a portion is missing. The table records under 500,000 clones, nearly 90% of them present only once. Source material: PBMCs or T cells enriched from blood (not recorded which). The receptors shown here come from a woman aged 18-29 years with acute COVID-19.

The V call is TRBV9, the J call TRBJ1-2; 7 bases align to TRBD1. Per the germline V gene, CDR1 is SGDLS and CDR2 is YYNGEE. CDR3 size: 16 residues. Trimming cost V 3 bases and J 4 bases; bases outside gene matches: 12. The CDR3 nucleotides read TGTGCCAGCAGCGCAAGTTCGGGACAGCGTGGCTATGGCTACACCTTC. Amino acids: CASSASSGQRGYGYTF.

The chain links TRBV7-9 to TRBJ2-7; 8 positions match TRBD1. CDR1 SEHNR and CDR2 FQNEAQ come from the germline V gene (reference sequence). The V segment lost 6 bases and the J segment 0 bases; nucleotides outside the gene matches: 7. There are 15 residues in the CDR3. The DNA for the CDR3 is TGTGCCAGCAGGTCAGGACAGGGCCTCTCCTACGAGCAGTACTTC. Amino acid sequence: CASRSGQGLSYEQYF.

The chain combines TRBV10-2 with TRBJ1-1; tentative D call: TRBD1 (6 bases). Trimming removed 5 bases from V and 3 bases from J, with 16 bases in between. Looked up from germline, CDR1 is WSHSY and CDR2 is SAAADI. This CDR3 contains 15 residues. The CDR3 protein is CASSKGHPLHTEAFF. CDR3 bases: TGCGCCAGCAGTAAGGGACATCCGCTTCACACTGAAGCTTTCTTT.

This clone was observed a few times. This sequence joins TRBV28 and TRBJ1-2; tentatively, D is TRBD1 (5 bases). V lost 6 bases and J lost 8, with 19 bases in between. The germline V gene encodes CDR1 MDHEN and CDR2 SYDVKM. This CDR3 is built from 14 residues. The CDR3 DNA reads as TGTGCCAGCAGCCCCTTCCAGGGCTTCGGGGGCTACACCTTC. It translates to CASSPFQGFGGYTF.

This clone was recorded once. The chain combines TRBV9 with TRBJ1-1; D is unresolved. The V end lost 3 bases, the J end lost 5 bases, and 8 bases lay between the germline ends. The CDR3 runs to 12 residues. Germline CDR1 SGDLS, CDR2 YYNGEE. The CDR3 region has the DNA TGTGCCAGCAGCGCGGGTCAGACTGAAGCTTTCTTT. This translates into CASSAGQTEAFF. The full variable domain, rest sourced from reference TRBV9 and TRBJ1-1, is DSGVTQTPKHLITATGQRVTLRCSPRSGDLSVYWYQQSLDQGLQFLIQYYNGEERAKGNILERFSAQQFPDLHSELNLSSLELGDSALYFCASSAGQTEAFFGQGTRLTVV.

The chain links TRBV25-1 to TRBJ2-7; D is perhaps TRBD2 (5 bases). Germline-derived CDR1 and CDR2 are MGHDK and SYGVNS. This CDR3 comprises 12 residues. Trimming shortened V by 9 bases and J by 0 bases, and 9 bases separated the two germline ends. The CDR3 spells CAREGYSYEQYF. DNA of the CDR3: TGTGCCAGAGAGGGCTACTCCTACGAGCAGTACTTC.

J is TRBJ1-5 and V is TRBV6-5; D is uncertain. In germline, CDR1 is MNHEY, CDR2 SVGAGI. V was shortened by 4 bases and J by 3 bases, with 7 bases between the two germline ends. The CDR3 length is 13 residues. In nucleotides, the CDR3 is TGTGCCAGCAGTTCGTCTTACAATCAGCCCCAGCATTTT. Translated: CASSSSYNQPQHF.

V gene TRBV15 combines with J gene TRBJ1-5, with TRBD1 identical over 10 bases. This CDR3 is 15 amino acids long. Germline V CDR1 and CDR2: LNHNV, YYDKDF (reference sequence). Germline trimming cut 3 bases from V and 7 bases from J; bases unmatched to any gene: 6. CDR3 DNA: TGTGCCACCAGCAGTGACAGGGGGCCGAACCAGCCCCAGCATTTT. Protein: CATSSDRGPNQPQHF.

The V and J genes are TRBV27 and TRBJ2-2, with 8 bases aligning to TRBD1. V shed 0 bases and J 7 bases; nucleotides not matched to a gene: 7. CDR1 and CDR2 from the germline V gene are MNHEY and SMNVEV (reference sequence). The CDR3 covers 16 residues. CDR3 DNA sequence: TGTGCCAGCAGTTTATCACGGCAGGGGGCGGGCGGGGAGCTGTTTTTT. As protein: CASSLSRQGAGGELFF.

The chain combines TRBV5-6 with TRBJ2-2; D not resolved. Germline CDR1 is SGHDT and CDR2 is YYEEEE. CDR3 length: 14 residues. Trimming cost V 0 bases and J 1 base, with 4 bases left between them. The CDR3 here is CASSLGRNTGELFF. The CDR3 DNA reads as TGTGCCAGCAGCTTGGGGAGGAACACCGGGGAGCTGTTTTTT.